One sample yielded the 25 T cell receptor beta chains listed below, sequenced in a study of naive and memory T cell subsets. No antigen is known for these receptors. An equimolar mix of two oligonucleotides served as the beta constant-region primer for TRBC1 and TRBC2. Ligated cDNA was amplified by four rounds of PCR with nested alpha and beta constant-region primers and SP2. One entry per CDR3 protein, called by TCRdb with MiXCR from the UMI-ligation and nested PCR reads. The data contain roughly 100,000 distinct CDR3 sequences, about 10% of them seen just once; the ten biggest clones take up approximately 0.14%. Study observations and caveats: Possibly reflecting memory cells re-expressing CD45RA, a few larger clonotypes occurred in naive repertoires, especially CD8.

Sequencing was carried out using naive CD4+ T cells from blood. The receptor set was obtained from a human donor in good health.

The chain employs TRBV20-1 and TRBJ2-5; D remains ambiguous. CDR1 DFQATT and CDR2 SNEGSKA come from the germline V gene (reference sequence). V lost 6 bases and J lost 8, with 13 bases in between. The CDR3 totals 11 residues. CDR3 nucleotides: TGCAGTGCAACCGGCAGTGGAACCCAGTACTTC. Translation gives CSATGSGTQYF.

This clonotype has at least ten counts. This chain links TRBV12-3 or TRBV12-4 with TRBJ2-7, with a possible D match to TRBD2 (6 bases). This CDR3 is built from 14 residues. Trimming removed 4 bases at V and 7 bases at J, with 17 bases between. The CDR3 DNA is TGTGCCAGCAGTTGGGGAGCGGGCCCGCGGGAGCAGTACTTC. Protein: CASSWGAGPREQYF.

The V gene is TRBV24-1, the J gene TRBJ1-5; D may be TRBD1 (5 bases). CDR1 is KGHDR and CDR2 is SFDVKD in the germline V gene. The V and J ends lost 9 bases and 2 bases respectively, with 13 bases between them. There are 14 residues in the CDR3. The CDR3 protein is CATQGLGGNQPQHF. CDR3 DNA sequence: TGTGCCACCCAGGGCTTAGGCGGCAATCAGCCCCAGCATTTT.

Written as DNA, the CDR3 is TGTGCCAGCAGTTCCAGACTAGCGGGGAGCACAGATACGCAGTATTTT. Translating it yields CASSSRLAGSTDTQYF. The chain employs TRBV6-2 or TRBV6-3 and TRBJ2-3, with 11 bases that match TRBD2. The ends lost 4 bases at V and 0 bases at J; junction bases unmatched: 3. The CDR3 is 16 residues long. Germline lookup yields CDR1 MNHEY and CDR2 SVGEGT.

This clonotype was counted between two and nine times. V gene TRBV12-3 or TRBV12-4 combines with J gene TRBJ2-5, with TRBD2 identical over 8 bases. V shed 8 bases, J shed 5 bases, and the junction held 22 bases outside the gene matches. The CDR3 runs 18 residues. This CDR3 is CASPPTDTQAGVVETQYF. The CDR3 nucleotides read TGTGCCAGCCCACCGACAGATACTCAAGCGGGAGTAGTGGAGACCCAGTACTTC.

CDR3 DNA sequence: TGCAGCGTTGAGGTGGTCACTGAAGCTTTCTTT. It translates to CSVEVVTEAFF. The chain uses TRBV29-1 and TRBJ1-1; D remains unclear. The V end lost 3 bases, the J end lost 4 bases, and 6 bases lay between the germline ends. The CDR3 contains 11 residues. The germline CDR1 and CDR2 sequences are SQVTM and ANQGSEA. Looking up the rest from reference TRBV29-1 and TRBJ1-1 gives the full variable domain: SAVISQKPSRDICQRGTSLTIQCQVDSQVTMMFWYRQQPGQSLTLIATANQGSEATYESGFVIDKFPISRPNLTFSTLTVSNMSPEDSSIYLCSVEVVTEAFFGQGTRLTVV.

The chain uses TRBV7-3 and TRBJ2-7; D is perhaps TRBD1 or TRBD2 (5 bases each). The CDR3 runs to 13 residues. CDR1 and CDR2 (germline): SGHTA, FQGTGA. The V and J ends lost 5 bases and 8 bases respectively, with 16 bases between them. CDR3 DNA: TGTGCCAGCAGCGTTTCCGGGACGACCCAGCAGTACTTC. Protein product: CASSVSGTTQQYF.

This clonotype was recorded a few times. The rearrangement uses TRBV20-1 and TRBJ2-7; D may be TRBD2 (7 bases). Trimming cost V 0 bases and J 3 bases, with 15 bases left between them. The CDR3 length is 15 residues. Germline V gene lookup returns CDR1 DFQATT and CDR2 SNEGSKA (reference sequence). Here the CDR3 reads CSARDVRGGGYEQYF. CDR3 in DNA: TGCAGTGCTAGAGATGTAAGGGGGGGGGGCTACGAGCAGTACTTC.

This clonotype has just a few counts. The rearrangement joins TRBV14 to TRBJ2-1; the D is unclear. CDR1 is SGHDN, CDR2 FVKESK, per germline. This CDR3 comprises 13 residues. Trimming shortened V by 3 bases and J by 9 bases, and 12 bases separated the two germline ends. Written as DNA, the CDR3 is TGTGCCAGCAGCCAGAATATGGGCGGTGAGCAGTTCTTC. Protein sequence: CASSQNMGGEQFF.

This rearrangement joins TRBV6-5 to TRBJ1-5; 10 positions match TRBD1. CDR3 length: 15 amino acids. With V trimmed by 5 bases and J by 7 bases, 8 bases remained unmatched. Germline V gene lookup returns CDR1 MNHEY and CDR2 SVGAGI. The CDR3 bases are TGTGCCAGCAGTGCTCGACAGGGGGCCGGGCAGCCCCAGCATTTT. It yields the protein CASSARQGAGQPQHF.

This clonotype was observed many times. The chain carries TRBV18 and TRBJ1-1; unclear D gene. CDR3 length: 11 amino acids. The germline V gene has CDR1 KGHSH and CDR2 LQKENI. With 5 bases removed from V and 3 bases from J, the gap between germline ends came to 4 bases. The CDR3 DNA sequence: TGTGCCAGCTCAGGGGACACTGAAGCTTTCTTT. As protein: CASSGDTEAFF.

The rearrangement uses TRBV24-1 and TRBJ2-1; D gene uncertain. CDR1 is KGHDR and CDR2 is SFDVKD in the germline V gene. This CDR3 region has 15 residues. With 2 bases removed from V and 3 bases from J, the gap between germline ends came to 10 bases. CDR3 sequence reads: CATSDSRIHYNEQFF. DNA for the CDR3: TGTGCCACCAGTGATTCGAGGATCCACTACAATGAGCAGTTCTTC.

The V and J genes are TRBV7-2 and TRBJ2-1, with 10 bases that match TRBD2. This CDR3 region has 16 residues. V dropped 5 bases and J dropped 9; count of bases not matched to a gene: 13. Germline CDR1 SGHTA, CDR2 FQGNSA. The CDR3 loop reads CASSQGGLAVRGEQFF. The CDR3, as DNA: TGTGCCAGCAGCCAAGGAGGACTAGCGGTACGCGGTGAGCAGTTCTTC.

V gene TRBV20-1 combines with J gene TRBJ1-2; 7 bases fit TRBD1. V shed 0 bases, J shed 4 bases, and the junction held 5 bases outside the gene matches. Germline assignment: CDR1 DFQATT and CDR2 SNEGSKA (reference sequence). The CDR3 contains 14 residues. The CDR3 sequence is CSARDSAGGYGYTF. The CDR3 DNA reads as TGCAGTGCTAGAGATAGTGCAGGGGGCTATGGCTACACCTTC.

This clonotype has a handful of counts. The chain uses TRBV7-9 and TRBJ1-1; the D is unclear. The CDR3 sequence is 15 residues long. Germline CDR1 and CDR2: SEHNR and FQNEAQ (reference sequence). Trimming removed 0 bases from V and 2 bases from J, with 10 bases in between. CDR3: CASSLAGRGNTEAFF. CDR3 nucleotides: TGTGCCAGCAGCTTAGCTGGACGAGGAAACACTGAAGCTTTCTTT.

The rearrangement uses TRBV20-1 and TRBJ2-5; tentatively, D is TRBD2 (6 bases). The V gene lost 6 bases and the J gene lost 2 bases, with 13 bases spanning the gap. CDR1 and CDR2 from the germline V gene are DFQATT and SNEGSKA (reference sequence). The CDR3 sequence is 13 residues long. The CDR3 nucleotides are TGCAGTGCCTCTAGGGGACTTCAAGAGACCCAGTACTTC. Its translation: CSASRGLQETQYF.

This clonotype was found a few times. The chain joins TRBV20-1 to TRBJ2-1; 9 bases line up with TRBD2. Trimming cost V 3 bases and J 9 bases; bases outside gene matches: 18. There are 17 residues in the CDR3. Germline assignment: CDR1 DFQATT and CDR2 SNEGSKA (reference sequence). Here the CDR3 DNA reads TGCAGTGCTAGGATGATGCCTAGCGGGAAGGCTGGGGGTGAGCAGTTCTTC. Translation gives CSARMMPSGKAGGEQFF.

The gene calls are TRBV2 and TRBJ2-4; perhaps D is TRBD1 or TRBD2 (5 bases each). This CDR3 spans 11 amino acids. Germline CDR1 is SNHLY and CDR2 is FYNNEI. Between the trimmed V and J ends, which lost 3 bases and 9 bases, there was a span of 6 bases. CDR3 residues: CASSDGGIQYF. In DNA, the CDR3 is TGTGCCAGCAGTGATGGGGGCATTCAGTACTTC.

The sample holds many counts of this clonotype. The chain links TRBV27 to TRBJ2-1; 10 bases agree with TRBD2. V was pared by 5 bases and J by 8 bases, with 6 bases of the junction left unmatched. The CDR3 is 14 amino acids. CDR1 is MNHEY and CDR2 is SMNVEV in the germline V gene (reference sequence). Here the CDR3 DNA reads TGTGCCAGCAGTCTCCAAGGGACTAGCGATGAGCAGTTCTTC. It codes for CASSLQGTSDEQFF.

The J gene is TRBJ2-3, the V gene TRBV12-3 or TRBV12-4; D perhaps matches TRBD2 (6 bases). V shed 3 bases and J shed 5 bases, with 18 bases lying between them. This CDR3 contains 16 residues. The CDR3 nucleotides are TGTGCCAGCAGTTTCCGGCGAGGAGGGGCACAAGATACGCAGTATTTT. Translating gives CASSFRRGGAQDTQYF.

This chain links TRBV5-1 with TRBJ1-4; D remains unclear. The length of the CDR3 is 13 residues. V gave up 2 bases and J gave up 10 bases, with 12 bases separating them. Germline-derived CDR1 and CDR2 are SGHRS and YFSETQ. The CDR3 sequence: CASSFGERGKLFF. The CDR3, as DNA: TGCGCCAGCAGCTTCGGGGAGCGAGGAAAACTGTTTTTT.

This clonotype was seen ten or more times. CDR3 protein: CASIRNGGTANSPLHF. CDR3 nucleotide sequence: TGTGCCAGCATCCGAAACGGCGGGACAGCCAATTCACCCCTCCACTTT. The V and J genes are TRBV2 and TRBJ1-6, with 7 bases matching TRBD1. The germline V gene encodes CDR1 SNHLY and CDR2 FYNNEI. The CDR3 runs 16 residues. With V trimmed by 7 bases and J by 7 bases, 13 bases remained unmatched.

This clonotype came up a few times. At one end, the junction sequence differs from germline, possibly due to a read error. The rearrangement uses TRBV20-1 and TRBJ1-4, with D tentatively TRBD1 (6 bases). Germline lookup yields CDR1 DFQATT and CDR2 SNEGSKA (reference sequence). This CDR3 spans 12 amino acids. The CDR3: CSARGSGGEPNF. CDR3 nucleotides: TGCAGTGCTAGAGGATCGGGGGGCGAACCAAATTTT.

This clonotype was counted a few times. The CDR3 region is CASSFGGSTDTQYF. DNA of the CDR3: TGTGCCAGCAGCTTCGGCGGGAGCACAGATACGCAGTATTTT. The chain joins TRBV7-3 to TRBJ2-3; a possible D gene is TRBD2 (5 bases). Germline V gives CDR1 SGHTA, CDR2 FQGTGA. Trimming pared 3 bases from V and 0 bases from J, leaving 7 bases between. This CDR3 spans 14 amino acids.

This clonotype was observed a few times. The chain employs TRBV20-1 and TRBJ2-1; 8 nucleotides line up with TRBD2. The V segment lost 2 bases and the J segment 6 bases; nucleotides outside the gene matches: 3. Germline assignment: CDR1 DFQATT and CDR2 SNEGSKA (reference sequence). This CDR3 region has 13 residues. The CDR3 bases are TGCAGTGCTAGAAGGGCGGGAGGCAATGAGCAGTTCTTC. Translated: CSARRAGGNEQFF.